The 29 T cell receptor beta chains given below trace back to one sample, sequenced in a study of vaccination and CD4 T cells after COVID-19. Noted treatment: approximately nine-day PBMC culture with coronavirus spike peptide pools or control peptides (ViraFEST assay). No antigen has been assigned to these receptors. The Oncomine TCR Beta short-read assay sequenced DNA from cultured CD4+ T cells. From the PCR reads, TCRdb called clonotypes with MiXCR, one entry per CDR3 protein. The table shows about 8,700 distinct CDR3 sequences, with about 23% occurring only once. The sample taken for sequencing was cultured CD4+ T cells from blood. These receptors all come from a human donor with COVID-19.

This clonotype came up a few times. The gene calls are TRBV7-6 and TRBJ2-5, with D perhaps TRBD2 (6 bases). Trimming left V 4 bases short and J 3 bases short, with 9 bases between. The CDR3 has 13 residues. From germline, CDR1 is SGHVS and CDR2 FNYEAQ. The CDR3 sequence: CASSSGLEETQYF. CDR3 in DNA: TGTGCCAGCAGCTCGGGACTGGAAGAGACCCAGTACTTC.

This clonotype qualifies as medium-sized. The chain joins TRBV10-1 to TRBJ1-2; 7 bases match TRBD1. The germline V gene encodes CDR1 WNHNN and CDR2 SYGVQD (reference sequence). This CDR3 is 18 amino acids long. With 6 bases clipped from V and 3 bases from J, the junction kept 19 bases outside the gene matches. CDR3: CASSLTVPDRRTDYGYTF. The CDR3, as DNA: TGCGCCAGCAGCCTAACCGTTCCGGACAGGCGGACTGACTATGGCTACACCTTC.

The V gene is TRBV15, the J gene TRBJ2-1; 7 bases fit TRBD1. The CDR3 contains 14 residues. Germline V gene sequence: CDR1 LNHNV, CDR2 YYDKDF (reference sequence). With 2 bases clipped from V and 6 bases from J, the junction kept 4 bases outside the gene matches. The CDR3 nucleotides read TGTGCCACCAGCAGAACCCGACAGGGCAATGAGCAGTTCTTC. It encodes CATSRTRQGNEQFF.

This clonotype was seen a handful of times. V and J are TRBV6-4 and TRBJ1-1, with D uncertain. V was pared by 4 bases and J by 2 bases, with 11 bases between. CDR1 is MRHNA and CDR2 is SNTAGT in the germline V gene. The CDR3 runs 14 residues. CDR3 residues: CASSVSPGNTEAFF. CDR3 DNA: TGTGCCAGCAGTGTCTCACCGGGAAACACTGAAGCTTTCTTT.

The V gene is TRBV20-1, the J gene TRBJ1-2, with TRBD1 matching over 8 bases. This CDR3 contains 12 residues. The V gene's germline CDR1 is DFQATT and CDR2 SNEGSKA (reference sequence). V was clipped by 5 bases and J by 8 bases; unmatched bases: 7. The CDR3 spells CSAQPAGGGYTF. DNA of the CDR3: TGCAGTGCTCAACCGGCAGGGGGCGGCTACACCTTC.

In this sample, this clonotype is medium-sized (0.01 to 0.1%). J is TRBJ1-1 and V is TRBV24-1; 8 bases align to TRBD1. The CDR3 runs to 15 residues. Losses at the gene ends were 3 bases for V and 1 base for J; bases not matched to a gene: 3. CDR1 is KGHDR and CDR2 is SFDVKD in the germline V gene. The CDR3 reads CATSDTTGGNTEAFF. CDR3 DNA sequence: TGTGCCACCAGTGATACCACAGGGGGGAACACTGAAGCTTTCTTT.

V usage is TRBV18 and J usage is TRBJ2-3, with D possibly being TRBD1 or TRBD2 (5 bases each). The CDR3 contains 17 residues. V lost 1 base, J lost 7 bases, and 21 bases lay in between. Germline lookup yields CDR1 KGHSH and CDR2 LQKENI. The CDR3 here is CASSPRDPRISLNTQYF. The CDR3 DNA sequence: TGTGCCAGCTCACCACGGGACCCCAGGATCTCCCTCAATACGCAGTATTTT.

This clonotype was detected a few times. The gene calls are TRBV6-2 or TRBV6-3 and TRBJ2-5, with D tentatively TRBD2 (5 bases). V was pared by 5 bases and J by 2 bases, with 18 bases between. Germline V lookup: CDR1 MNHEY, CDR2 SVGEGT. This CDR3 spans 16 amino acids. Here the CDR3 DNA reads TGTGCCAGCAGTCCCCGAGGGAGTGGGATACAAGAGACCCAGTACTTC. Translation: CASSPRGSGIQETQYF.

V usage is TRBV6-1 and J usage is TRBJ2-7; no clear D gene. Trimming took off 5 bases at V and 1 base at J, with 9 bases between the two ends. Germline lookup yields CDR1 MNHNS and CDR2 SASEGT. The CDR3 is made up of 13 amino acids. CDR3 in amino acids: CASSNRQSYEQYF. DNA of the CDR3: TGTGCCAGCAGTAATCGACAATCCTACGAGCAGTACTTC.

This clonotype appeared a few times. The chain recombines TRBV27 with TRBJ2-5; TRBD2 matches at 8 bases. The germline V gene encodes CDR1 MNHEY and CDR2 SMNVEV (reference sequence). This CDR3 region has 16 residues. V lost 2 bases to trimming and J lost 0 bases; unmatched junction nucleotides: 5. The CDR3 coding sequence is TGTGCCAGCAGTTTAATGGGTAGCGGGGACCAAGAGACCCAGTACTTC. The encoded protein is CASSLMGSGDQETQYF.

Only a few counts were recorded for this clonotype. This rearrangement joins TRBV10-3 to TRBJ2-5, with 9 bases aligning to TRBD2. The CDR3 runs to 16 residues. Germline-derived CDR1 and CDR2 are ENHRY and SYGVKD. Losses at the gene ends were 3 bases for V and 7 bases for J; bases not matched to a gene: 12. CDR3 coding DNA: TGTGCCATCAGTGAAGGAGCGGGGGGCCAGCGGGGGACCCAGTACTTC. This gives the protein CAISEGAGGQRGTQYF.

This sequence joins TRBV5-6 and TRBJ1-5; D remains ambiguous. CDR1 is SGHDT, CDR2 YYEEEE, per germline. V was trimmed by 3 bases and J by 4 bases, leaving 11 bases between them. CDR3 length: 14 amino acids. The CDR3: CASSSEDGNQPQHF. DNA of the CDR3: TGTGCCAGCAGCTCCGAAGACGGGAATCAGCCCCAGCATTTT.

The chain is built from TRBV18 and TRBJ2-3; 7 bases line up with TRBD1. The germline CDR1 and CDR2 sequences are KGHSH and LQKENI. The CDR3 covers 15 residues. The J segment lost 3 bases and the V segment lost 6 bases, leaving 9 bases of the junction unmatched. The CDR3 DNA reads TGTGCCAGCTCTCCCGGGACAGTTGGTACAGATACGCAGTATTTT. Encoded protein: CASSPGTVGTDTQYF.

This clonotype turned up a few times. The chain carries TRBV28 and TRBJ2-2, with 10 bases that match TRBD1. The V gene end was trimmed by 5 bases and the J gene end by 5 bases; junction bases not matched to a gene: 5. From germline, CDR1 is MDHEN and CDR2 SYDVKM. This CDR3 is 15 amino acids long. The CDR3 sequence: CASSDRGRGTGELFF. The CDR3 DNA follows: TGTGCCAGCAGTGACAGGGGGCGAGGTACCGGGGAGCTGTTTTTT.

This clonotype is medium-sized in the sample. The CDR3 loop reads CASSVGESGHQPQHF. DNA of the CDR3: TGTGCCAGCAGTGTAGGGGAAAGTGGCCATCAGCCCCAGCATTTT. V usage is TRBV2 and J usage is TRBJ1-5, with a weak D call TRBD1 (5 bases). The CDR3 loop spans 15 amino acids. The germline gives CDR1 SNHLY, CDR2 FYNNEI. Trimming pared 4 bases from V and 5 bases from J, leaving 15 bases between.

There are a few counts of this clonotype. The V gene is TRBV6-1, the J gene TRBJ2-5; 15 bases match TRBD2. CDR3 size: 17 residues. V lost 6 bases and J lost 2; bases outside the gene matches: 7. Germline values: CDR1 MNHNS, CDR2 SASEGT. Here the CDR3 reads CASRESGLAGGQETQYF. In DNA, the CDR3 is TGTGCCAGCAGGGAATCAGGACTAGCGGGGGGGCAAGAGACCCAGTACTTC.

This clonotype is labeled as medium-sized (0.01 to 0.1%). The chain recombines TRBV15 with TRBJ2-2; tentative D call: TRBD2 (5 bases). Germline CDR1 is LNHNV and CDR2 is YYDKDF (reference sequence). The V end lost 0 bases, the J end lost 1 base, and 9 bases lay between the germline ends. The CDR3 totals 16 residues. CDR3 residues: CATSRELRVNTGELFF. The DNA of the CDR3 is TGTGCCACCAGCAGAGAGTTGCGGGTGAACACCGGGGAGCTGTTTTTT.

Only a few counts were recorded for this clonotype. V usage is TRBV27 and J usage is TRBJ2-2; 7 bases are shared with TRBD1. This CDR3 has 16 residues. V was pared by 6 bases and J by 1 base, with 8 bases of the junction left unmatched. Germline CDR1 reads MNHEY; CDR2 reads SMNVEV (reference sequence). CDR3 protein: CASRPNGQVNTGELFF. The CDR3 region has the DNA TGTGCCAGCAGACCCAACGGACAGGTGAACACCGGGGAGCTGTTTTTT.

Sample share makes this clonotype medium-sized (0.01 to 0.1%). This rearrangement joins TRBV6-1 to TRBJ1-2, with D tentatively TRBD1 (5 bases). The CDR3 totals 13 residues. The germline V gene encodes CDR1 MNHNS and CDR2 SASEGT. Trimming removed 3 bases from V and 0 bases from J, with 5 bases in between. In nucleotides, the CDR3 is TGTGCCAGCAGTGAGGGGGCTAACTATGGCTACACCTTC. Protein: CASSEGANYGYTF.

The V call is TRBV5-1, the J call TRBJ2-7, with D possibly being TRBD1 or TRBD2 (6 bases each). Trimming took off 0 bases at V and 6 bases at J, with 7 bases between the two ends. Germline V gene sequence: CDR1 SGHRS, CDR2 YFSETQ. This CDR3 contains 12 residues. DNA for the CDR3: TGCGCCAGCAGCTTGGGGGGGGCCGAGCAGTACTTC. Translated: CASSLGGAEQYF.

This clonotype showed up just a few times. This chain connects TRBV30 to TRBJ1-1; no reliable D call. CDR3 length equals 12 residues. Trimming removed 3 bases from V and 8 bases from J, with 13 bases in between. Per the germline V gene, CDR1 is GTSNPN and CDR2 is SVGIG (reference sequence). The CDR3 nucleotides read TGTGCCTGGAGGGTAGAACAGATCGAAGCTTTCTTT. Its protein product is CAWRVEQIEAFF.

The sample holds a few counts of this clonotype. This chain joins TRBV6-1 and TRBJ2-7; D possibly corresponds to TRBD2 (6 bases). The V gene lost 7 bases and the J gene lost 3 bases, with 13 bases spanning the gap. The germline V gene has CDR1 MNHNS and CDR2 SASEGT. The CDR3 spans 13 residues. The CDR3 spells CASNPTAGYEQYF. Written as DNA, the CDR3 is TGTGCCAGCAATCCGACAGCGGGCTACGAGCAGTACTTC.

The V and J genes are TRBV27 and TRBJ1-4; D remains ambiguous. This CDR3 spans 15 amino acids. Germline loops: CDR1 MNHEY, CDR2 SMNVEV (reference sequence). V was trimmed by 3 bases and J by 0 bases, leaving 8 bases between them. The CDR3 region has the DNA TGTGCCAGCAGTTTCCAGCTTGCAACTAATGAAAAACTGTTTTTT. Translated: CASSFQLATNEKLFF.

By proportion, this clonotype is medium-sized. This rearrangement joins TRBV27 to TRBJ1-1, with a possible D match to TRBD1 (6 bases). The V gene lost 3 bases and the J gene lost 7 bases, with 18 bases spanning the gap. From germline, CDR1 is MNHEY and CDR2 SMNVEV (reference sequence). CDR3 length equals 15 residues. The CDR3 loop reads CASSFVGSGGIEAFF. CDR3 nucleotide sequence: TGTGCCAGCAGTTTTGTCGGCTCTGGGGGCATTGAAGCTTTCTTT.

This clonotype qualifies as medium-sized (0.01 to 0.1%). This chain links TRBV27 with TRBJ1-1; the D is unclear. The CDR3 has 15 amino acids. CDR1 is MNHEY, CDR2 SMNVEV, per germline (reference sequence). Trimming left V 6 bases short and J 1 base short, with 15 bases between. The CDR3, as DNA: TGTGCCAGCAGCAAAGAGGGCGGGGAGAACACTGAAGCTTTCTTT. Protein: CASSKEGGENTEAFF.

A few counts support this clonotype. The chain couples TRBV11-3 to TRBJ2-1; tentatively, D is TRBD1 (5 bases). Trimming took 2 bases from V and 6 from J, leaving 11 bases between them. This CDR3 is 14 amino acids long. CDR1 and CDR2 from the germline V gene are SGHNT and YENEEA. The CDR3 DNA reads TGTGCCAGCAGCTTAAGGGGCATCCCCAATGAGCAGTTCTTC. Translating gives CASSLRGIPNEQFF.

This chain links TRBV6-2 or TRBV6-3 with TRBJ2-7, with 11 positions matching TRBD2. Losses at the gene ends were 6 bases for V and 7 bases for J; bases not matched to a gene: 8. This CDR3 has 14 residues. Germline CDR1 and CDR2: MNHEY and SVGEGT. As DNA, the CDR3 is TGTGCCAGCAGAACGACTAGCGGGGACCTGGAGCAGTACTTC. As protein: CASRTTSGDLEQYF.

CDR3 in amino acids: CASSRSQGDPQYF. In DNA, the CDR3 is TGTGCCAGCAGCCGATCACAGGGGGATCCCCAGTACTTC. The V call is TRBV5-8, the J call TRBJ2-5, with 8 bases aligning to TRBD1. V lost 4 bases and J lost 9; bases outside the gene matches: 8. The CDR3 spans 13 residues. Germline V gives CDR1 SGHTS, CDR2 YDEGEE.

This chain links TRBV20-1 with TRBJ2-7; 7 bases map to TRBD2. The germline V gene has CDR1 DFQATT and CDR2 SNEGSKA (reference sequence). The junction had 4 bases not matched to a gene; V was cut back by 3 bases and J by 2 bases. This CDR3 has 13 amino acids. The CDR3 loop reads CSARAGDPYEQYF. The DNA for the CDR3 is TGCAGTGCTAGGGCGGGGGACCCCTACGAGCAGTACTTC.